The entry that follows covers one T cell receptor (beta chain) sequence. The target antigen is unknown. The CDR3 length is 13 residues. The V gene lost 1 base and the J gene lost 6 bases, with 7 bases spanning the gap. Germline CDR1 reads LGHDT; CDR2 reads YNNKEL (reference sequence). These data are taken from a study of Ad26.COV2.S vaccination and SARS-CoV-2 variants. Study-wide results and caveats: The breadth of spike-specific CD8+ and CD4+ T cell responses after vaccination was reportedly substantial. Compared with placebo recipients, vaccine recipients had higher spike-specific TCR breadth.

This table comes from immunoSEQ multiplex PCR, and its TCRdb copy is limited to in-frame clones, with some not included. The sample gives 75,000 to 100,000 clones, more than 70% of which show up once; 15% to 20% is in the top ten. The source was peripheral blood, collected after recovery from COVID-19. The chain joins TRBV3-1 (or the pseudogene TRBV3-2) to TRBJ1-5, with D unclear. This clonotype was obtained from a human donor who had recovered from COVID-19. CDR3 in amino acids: CASSQAGSQPQHF. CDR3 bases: TGTGCCAGCAGCCAAGCTGGGTCTCAGCCCCAGCATTTT.